This T cell receptor beta chain was sequenced during a study of cytomegalovirus exposure and HLA in healthy donors listed by TCRdb under 2017. About the study as a whole: According to an earlier analysis of 587 of the donors, 150 million to 200 million T cells yielded approximately 120 million unique TCR beta sequences and about 280 Gb of sequence data. An early release that covered some 640 HLA-typed donors contained approximately 300 gigabases of sequencing data and some 87 million unique TCR sequences. The genetic ancestry cluster associated with self-reported Caucasian donors included about 84% of the approximately 430 genotyped donors. The study aimed to test whether cataloging public T cell receptors could reveal signatures of past pathogen exposure. The T cell repertoires of around 670 subjects were profiled by immunosequencing and related to cytomegalovirus serostatus. Along with the approximately 670-subject first cohort, a separate validation cohort of approximately 110 different subjects was used. To predict cytomegalovirus infection status, the study combined high-throughput TCR immunosequencing, statistical association of individual TCRs with disease status, and machine learning. In a later analysis, previously published TCR beta repertoires from 600 to 850 donors were re-analyzed and high-resolution HLA genotyping was added so that TCR occurrence patterns could be studied. Rather than using new phenotypic data, the later analysis identified candidate immune exposures from TCR beta sequences and from how often those sequences occurred across donors. An earlier analysis of a few hundred of the donors applied high-throughput TCR beta sequencing to assess whether each TCR beta V gene segment acted as functional or pseudogenic. Alongside the repertoire data, information on donor age, sex, ethnicity and CMV serostatus was compiled. A later genetic analysis took genome-wide SNP genotypes for about 65% of the 666 donors and used that subset as a discovery cohort. All discovery cohort repertoires had been generated on a single sequencing platform. HLA typing covered class I and class II loci at four-digit resolution. Typing coverage differed by locus: A, B, C, DRB1 and DQB1 were typed in roughly 620-630 donors, DQA1 in roughly 500, DPA1 in 600 to 610, and DPB1 in 400 to 490. A few DR-DQ haplotypes were handled as single units for association and clustering because linkage in the cohort was strong. Among some 400 genotyped donors of the cohort, an average of approximately 240,000 unique TCR beta nucleotide sequences was sequenced per donor, of which roughly 17% were non-productive.

V is trimmed back by 10 bases and J by 2 bases, and the junction contains 8 bases that no gene match accounts for. CDR1 SNHLY and CDR2 FYNNEI were looked up in the germline V gene. The CDR3 starts with the cysteine, ends with the phenylalanine, and has 15 residues. The DNA shown is the 45-base CDR3, in frame from base 1. About this clone itself: Which antigen it targets is not known. No quality values exist for individual bases; no much larger clone is one base distant.

The method behind the library was the immunoSEQ multiplex PCR assay. For the multiplex PCR, a mixture combining 60 forward primers for TCR Vbeta segments and 13 reverse primers for TCR Jbeta segments was used. The CDR3 region of rearranged TCR beta genes was amplified from genomic DNA by a multiplex PCR assay. On the Illumina HiSeq System, the amplified TCR beta libraries were sequenced as 87-base-pair reads. Under the source paper's analysis protocol: Across the 700 or so repertoires, a later analysis counted tens of millions of unique TCR beta chains, 9.5 million to 12 million of which were shared by at least two donors. A nearest-neighbor algorithm error-corrected the raw reads and collapsed the reads into unique sequences, merging closely related sequences to remove PCR and sequencing errors. To assign V, D and J gene segments, CDR3 sequences were aligned to IMGT reference sequences. For a sequence to be retained, a match of at least six nucleotides to both a V gene segment and a J gene segment was required. A rearrangement counted as productive if the CDR3 had no stop codons and remained in frame with V and J, and every other rearrangement counted as non-productive. Following IMGT convention, CDR3 was defined as the stretch from the second conserved V-encoded cysteine to the conserved J-encoded phenylalanine. Sequences without an unambiguous match to a single V gene segment were excluded from the earlier analysis of 500 to 700 of the donors. In an earlier analysis of about 590 of the donors, a V segment was called functional when productive rearrangements were above 56.7%, and segregating when the standard deviation between donors exceeded 5%. A statistical classification framework was developed to diagnose cytomegalovirus status using the catalog of TCR beta chain sequences. V and J gene assignment, in a later analysis, came from comparing TCR nucleotide sequences with IMGT/GENE-DB human TR gene sequences. In a later analysis, CDR3 sequences and most-parsimonious VDJ recombination scenarios were assigned using the TCRdist pipeline. In a later analysis, every TCR beta chain was defined by the combination of its CDR3 amino acid sequence and its V-gene family, and reads without a unique V-gene family were dropped. A later analysis removed several hundred highly shared, low-generation-probability nucleotide sequences to deal with suspected cross-contamination and a sequencing artifact. A later analysis calculated a clonal expansion index for each public chain from normalized within-repertoire ranks of inferred template counts. A later analysis computed generation probabilities with a VDJ recombination model fitted to out-of-frame rearrangements, and checked the results against IGoR. A later analysis scored TCR-TCR, TCR-HLA and TCR-CMV co-occurrence with hypergeometric tests, applying a repertoire-size bias correction to TCR pairs. To estimate false discovery rates, a later analysis permuted the HLA or CMV assignments 20 times. In a later analysis, co-occurring TCRs were grouped using DBSCAN, and TCRdist sequence similarity was added for clustering within HLA-allele-positive subsets. Repertoires with fewer than 30,000 or more than 120,000 public chains, plus five repertoires with anomalous nucleotide sharing, were excluded from co-occurrence clustering. In its TCRdb copy, this immuneACCESS table keeps in-frame sequences only and misses some clones. Where compared with another copy, unresolved V genes explain less than half of these, and the others have no known cause. V, J and clone size derive from that table, while D and trimming were established from the DNA sequence. Counted in this sample were around 150,000 clones; about 75% of them appeared once. In total, the top ten clones hold around 1% of the sample.

In total, around 600 healthy bone marrow donors made up the cohort. Cohort members were all nominally healthy when sampled, although unrecorded immune exposures were likely present. The donor was CMV seropositive and belonged to the group of 250 to 300 seropositive cohort members. A peripheral blood sample was provided by each donor, and peripheral blood mononuclear cells were used for TCR beta sequencing. Genomic DNA was extracted from the blood cell samples with the Qiagen DNeasy Blood Extraction Kit. Here is what the overall study found, with its caveats: When HLA alleles, especially DR and DQ, strongly co-occurred, attributing TCR associations to individual alleles was difficult. A later analysis found that TCR association rates varied across HLA loci, with DRB1 alleles showing the most associated TCRs and HLA-C alleles the fewest. Correlated functional status among segregating V segments might be attributable to linkage disequilibrium, but an unknown experimental factor could not be ruled out. Because counts were too low, 15 or so rarely observed V segments, including chromosome 9 orphons, were excluded from the earlier analysis of under 650 of the donors. The authors suggested that the approach could potentially be generalized to other disease states and immunological phenotypes. The classifier was reported to diagnose cytomegalovirus status with high specificity and sensitivity in both the original cohort and the validation cohort. A cluster of highly shared sequence variants was judged likely to be a technical artifact of the sequencing pipeline. A further reported finding was that TCR beta sequences accurately predicted the HLA-A and HLA-B alleles for most subjects in the first cohort. The only immune exposure information available for the cohort was CMV serostatus. In an earlier analysis of 587 of the donors, most TCR beta V segments appeared in productive rearrangements about 87% or about 30% of the time, broadly matching IMGT annotations. Most TCR sequences were observed very rarely across donors, whereas some public TCRs were present in many individuals. Because HLA typing was missing for some donors at each locus, association tests included only the typed subset. According to a later analysis, most CMV-associated TCR beta chains appeared to be HLA-restricted, and the HLA associations seemed to be driven largely by CMV exposure. Because the 87-base-pair reads could not distinguish some IMGT-functional V segments, including TRBV6-2 and TRBV6-3, those segments were excluded. In a later genetic analysis, fewer N-insertions in productive TCRs were reported among donors in an Asian-associated ancestry cluster than the approximately 630-donor mean. At a false discovery rate of 0.05, a later analysis linked under 20,000 TCR beta sequences to specific HLA alleles. In a later analysis, several top co-occurrence clusters were reported to appear linked to parvovirus B19, influenza, CMV and Epstein-Barr virus. In a later analysis, HLA-associated TCR beta chains were found to be more clonally expanded and to have lower generation probabilities than equally common non-associated chains. In the study, around 160 TCR beta chains were listed as associated with cytomegalovirus. The cohort was sequenced for TCR beta chains only, and without alpha or paired-chain data the features that could be detected were limited. In a later genetic analysis, a missense DCLRE1C variant was associated with V-gene and J-gene trimming of TCR beta chains, and the association was replicated in an independent cohort. Three of the identified cytomegalovirus-associated TCR beta chains were confirmed in vitro to be specific for cytomegalovirus antigens. The presence/absence analyses assumed that sequencing depth was roughly uniform across donors, and that assumption may not be true.

This TCR came from a woman between 45 and 60 years old in good health and CMV-seropositive. The chain uses TRBV2 and TRBJ1-6, with TRBD1 identical over 7 junction bases. What was sequenced was PBMCs. The CDR3 region reads CATGTVLPYNSPLHF. The DNA is TGTGCCACCGGGACAGTTCTGCCCTATAATTCACCCCTCCACTTT.